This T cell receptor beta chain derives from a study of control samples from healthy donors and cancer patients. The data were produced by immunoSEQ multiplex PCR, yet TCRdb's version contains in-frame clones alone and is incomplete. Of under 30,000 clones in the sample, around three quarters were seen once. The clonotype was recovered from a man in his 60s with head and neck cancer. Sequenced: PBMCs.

The DNA for the CDR3 is TGTGCCAGCAGCTTTCGGTATGAGCAGTTCTTC. Its protein is CASSFRYEQFF. The chain uses TRBV7-9 and TRBJ2-1; D unresolved. V lost 3 bases to trimming and J lost 8 bases, with 5 bases between them. Germline values: CDR1 SEHNR, CDR2 FQNEAQ (reference sequence). This CDR3 spans 11 amino acids.